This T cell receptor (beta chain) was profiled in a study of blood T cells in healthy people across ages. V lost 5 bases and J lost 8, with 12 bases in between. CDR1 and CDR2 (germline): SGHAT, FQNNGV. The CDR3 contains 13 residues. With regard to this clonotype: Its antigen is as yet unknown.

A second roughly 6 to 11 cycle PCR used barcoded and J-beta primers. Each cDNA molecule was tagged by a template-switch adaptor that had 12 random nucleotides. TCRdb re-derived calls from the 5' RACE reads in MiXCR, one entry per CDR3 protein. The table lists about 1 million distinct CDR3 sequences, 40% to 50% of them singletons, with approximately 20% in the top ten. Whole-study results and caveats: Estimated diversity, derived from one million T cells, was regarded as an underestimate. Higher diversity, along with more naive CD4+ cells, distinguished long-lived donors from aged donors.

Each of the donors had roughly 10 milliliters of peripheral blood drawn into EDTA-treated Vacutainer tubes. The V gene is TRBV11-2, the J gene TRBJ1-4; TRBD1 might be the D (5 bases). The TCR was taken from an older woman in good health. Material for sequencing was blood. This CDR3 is CASSRGGNEKLFF. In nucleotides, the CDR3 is TGTGCCAGCAGCCGCGGGGGAAACGAAAAACTGTTTTTT. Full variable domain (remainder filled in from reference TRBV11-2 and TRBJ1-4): EAGVAQSPRYKIIEKRQSVAFWCNPISGHATLYWYQQILGQGPKLLIQFQNNGVVDDSQLPKDRFSAERLKGVDSTLKIQPAKLEDSAVYLCASSRGGNEKLFFGSGTQLSVL.